These 12 T cell receptor beta chains share one sample of origin, sequenced in a study of shared clonotypes between healthy human individuals. Method: immunoSEQ multiplex PCR; TCRdb's copy keeps in-frame clones and lacks some. The table lists some 2,500,000 clones, roughly 90% of them singletons. The sample comprised naive CD4+ T cells from PBMCs. Documented subset: CD45RA+ positively selected. Receptors were obtained from a man aged 18 to 30 in good health. Some clones in this sample may be carry-over from other donors' samples.

The chain links TRBV7-3 to TRBJ2-7; D gene unclear. The CDR3 is 13 residues long. Trimming removed 5 bases at V and 9 bases at J, with 17 bases between. Per germline, CDR1 SGHTA and CDR2 FQGTGA. Here the CDR3 reads CASSNSGPTGQYF. Here the CDR3 DNA reads TGTGCCAGCAGCAACAGTGGGCCCACCGGGCAGTACTTC.

The V and J genes are TRBV27 and TRBJ1-5; D unclear. This CDR3 has 14 residues. The V gene's germline CDR1 is MNHEY and CDR2 SMNVEV (reference sequence). Deletions cut 8 bases from V and 0 bases from J, with 11 bases between. The CDR3 coding sequence is TGTGCCAGCGGTCCAGAGGATAGCAATCAGCCCCAGCATTTT. Translated: CASGPEDSNQPQHF.

The rearrangement uses TRBV7-9 and TRBJ2-3, with D perhaps matching TRBD1 (6 bases). The V end lost 3 bases, the J end lost 0 bases, and 10 bases lay between the germline ends. Germline CDR1 is SEHNR and CDR2 is FQNEAQ (reference sequence). The CDR3 has 15 residues. CDR3 DNA sequence: TGTGCCAGCAGCTTGTTGGGGACAAGCACAGATACGCAGTATTTT. Its translation: CASSLLGTSTDTQYF. The variable domain in full, completed from reference TRBV7-9 and TRBJ2-3, reads DTGVSQNPRHKITKRGQNVTFRCDPISEHNRLYWYRQTLGQGPEFLTYFQNEAQLEKSRLLSDRFSAERPKGSFSTLEIQRTEQGDSAMYLCASSLLGTSTDTQYFGPGTRLTVL.

This chain uses TRBV2 with TRBJ2-3, with 9 bases lining up with TRBD1. CDR3 size: 12 residues. Trimming at V came to 8 bases and at J to 6 bases, leaving 3 bases not matched to a gene. The germline CDR1 and CDR2 sequences are SNHLY and FYNNEI. CDR3 protein: CASGQGWDTQYF. The CDR3 DNA sequence: TGTGCCAGCGGACAGGGGTGGGATACGCAGTATTTT.

The chain is built from TRBV5-1 and TRBJ2-1; D possibly corresponds to TRBD2 (6 bases). Germline V gives CDR1 SGHRS, CDR2 YFSETQ. This CDR3 contains 15 residues. The V gene lost 1 base and the J gene lost 3 bases, with 11 bases spanning the gap. The CDR3 DNA follows: TGCGCCAGCAGCTTGTCAGGACTAATCTACAATGAGCAGTTCTTC. Its protein product is CASSLSGLIYNEQFF.

This clone was observed once. The rearrangement links TRBV7-2 to TRBJ2-7; D is possibly TRBD1 (6 bases). V lost 3 bases, J lost 2 bases, and 11 bases lay in between. This CDR3 region has 14 residues. The germline V gene has CDR1 SGHTA and CDR2 FQGNSA. CDR3 residues: CASSLVGTTYEQYF. The CDR3 DNA reads TGTGCCAGCAGCTTGGTCGGGACAACCTACGAGCAGTACTTC.

CDR3: CSVETPSTRTQYF. The CDR3 coding sequence is TGCAGCGTTGAAACCCCGTCCACAAGAACCCAGTACTTC. The rearrangement links TRBV29-1 to TRBJ2-5, with D unclear. CDR1 is SQVTM, CDR2 ANQGSEA, per germline. This CDR3 is 13 amino acids long. V lost 2 bases and J 8 bases, leaving 15 bases between the germline ends.

This clone turned up a few times. As DNA, the CDR3 is TGTGCCAGCAGCTCTCGGACAGGGAGGAACACTGAAGCTTTCTTT. Translated, it gives CASSSRTGRNTEAFF. The chain carries TRBV9 and TRBJ1-1, with 8 bases lining up with TRBD1. There are 15 residues in the CDR3. Trimming at V came to 4 bases and at J to 1 base, leaving 6 bases not matched to a gene. Per the germline V gene, CDR1 is SGDLS and CDR2 is YYNGEE.

Notes on this clone: Other DNA sequences in the sample encode the same CDR3. This chain connects TRBV11-3 to TRBJ2-3; D is unclear. Deletions cut 1 base from V and 6 bases from J, with 2 bases between. Germline V lookup: CDR1 SGHNT, CDR2 YENEEA. CDR3 size: 11 residues. DNA for the CDR3: TGTGCCAGCAGCTTAGGGGATACGCAGTATTTT. Amino acid sequence: CASSLGDTQYF.

This clone is a singleton in its sample. The chain joins TRBV5-1 to TRBJ1-2; D perhaps matches TRBD1 (6 bases). The CDR3 is made up of 16 amino acids. CDR1 and CDR2 from the germline V gene are SGHRS and YFSETQ. V shed 0 bases and J shed 3 bases, with 15 bases lying between them. Here the CDR3 DNA reads TGCGCCAGCAGCTTGGCCGGGTACAGGGAAGACTATGGCTACACCTTC. Protein product: CASSLAGYREDYGYTF.

V usage is TRBV29-1 and J usage is TRBJ2-3; 9 positions match TRBD2. CDR1 is SQVTM and CDR2 is ANQGSEA in the germline V gene. The junction had 4 bases not matched to a gene; V was cut back by 3 bases and J by 0 bases. The CDR3 runs 15 residues. This CDR3 is CSVDNSGGSTDTQYF. CDR3 coding DNA: TGCAGCGTTGACAATAGCGGGGGAAGCACAGATACGCAGTATTTT.

A remark on this clone: The sample holds other DNA sequences that translate to the same CDR3. The genes are TRBV7-9 and TRBJ1-1, with D perhaps TRBD1 (5 bases). Germline loops: CDR1 SEHNR, CDR2 FQNEAQ (reference sequence). The CDR3 runs 14 residues. Trimming removed 5 bases at V and 1 base at J, with 11 bases between. The CDR3 DNA sequence: TGTGCCAGCAGCCCTAGAACAGGGAACACTGAAGCTTTCTTT. This codes for CASSPRTGNTEAFF.